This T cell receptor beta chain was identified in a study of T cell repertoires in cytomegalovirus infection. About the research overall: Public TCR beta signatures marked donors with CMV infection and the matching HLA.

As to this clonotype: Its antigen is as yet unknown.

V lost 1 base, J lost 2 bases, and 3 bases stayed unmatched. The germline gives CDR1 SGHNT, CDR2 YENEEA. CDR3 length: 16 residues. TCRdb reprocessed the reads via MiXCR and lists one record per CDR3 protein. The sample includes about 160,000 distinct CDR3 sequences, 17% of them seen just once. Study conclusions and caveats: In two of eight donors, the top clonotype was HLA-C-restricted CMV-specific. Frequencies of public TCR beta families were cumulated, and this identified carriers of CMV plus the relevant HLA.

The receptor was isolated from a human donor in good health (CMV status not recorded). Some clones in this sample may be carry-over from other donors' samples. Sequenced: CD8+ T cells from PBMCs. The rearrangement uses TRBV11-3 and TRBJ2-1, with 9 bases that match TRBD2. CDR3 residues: CASSLGLAGPYNEQFF. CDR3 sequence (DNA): TGTGCCAGCAGCTTAGGGCTAGCGGGACCCTACAATGAGCAGTTCTTC.